These 30 T cell receptor beta chains came from one sample sequenced in a study of cytomegalovirus exposure and HLA in healthy donors. The PCR had 60 Vbeta and 13 Jbeta primers. Assay used: immunoSEQ multiplex PCR; TCRdb lists only in-frame clones, some missing. Of approximately 240,000 clones listed, 82% were seen once; the top ten hold 5% to 6.5%. The sequencing sample was made of PBMCs. These receptor sequences come from a woman aged 40 to 55 in good health and CMV-seropositive.

The chain has TRBV6-5 and TRBJ1-2; no clear D. The CDR3 covers 14 residues. CDR1 MNHEY and CDR2 SVGAGI come from the germline V gene. V lost 3 bases and J lost 0, with 8 bases in between. The CDR3 reads CASSYRDSNYGYTF. CDR3 nucleotide sequence: TGTGCCAGCAGTTATAGAGATTCTAACTATGGCTACACCTTC.

In its sample, this clone was seen once. V is TRBV29-1 and J is TRBJ2-1; D is ambiguous. Trimming left V 1 base short and J 6 bases short, with 4 bases between. CDR3 size: 11 residues. Germline CDR1 is SQVTM and CDR2 is ANQGSEA. CDR3 protein: CSVEVINEQFF. CDR3 nucleotide sequence: TGCAGCGTTGAAGTCATCAATGAGCAGTTCTTC.

This clone appeared a few times. This CDR3 reads CASSTWTGGDGNTIYF. The CDR3 DNA reads as TGTGCCAGCAGTACATGGACAGGGGGCGATGGAAACACCATATATTTT. The chain uses TRBV25-1 and TRBJ1-3, with TRBD1 identical over 11 bases. V lost 5 bases, J lost 3 bases, and 6 bases stayed unmatched. This CDR3 has 16 amino acids. The V gene's germline CDR1 is MGHDK and CDR2 SYGVNS.

The chain uses TRBV13 and TRBJ2-1; 8 bases align to TRBD2. Germline CDR1 PRHDT, CDR2 FYEKMQ (reference sequence). The CDR3 extends over 15 amino acids. The J segment lost 3 bases and the V segment lost 5 bases, leaving 6 bases of the junction unmatched. The CDR3 sequence: CASSRSGGGYNEQFF. The CDR3 DNA is TGTGCCAGCAGCCGCAGCGGGGGAGGCTACAATGAGCAGTTCTTC.

The rearrangement links TRBV7-9 to TRBJ1-1; TRBD1 might be the D (6 bases). V lost 5 bases and J 1 base, leaving 11 bases between the germline ends. CDR3 length: 14 amino acids. Per the germline V gene, CDR1 is SEHNR and CDR2 is FQNEAQ (reference sequence). DNA of the CDR3: TGTGCCAGCAGCCGAGGACAGACGAACACTGAAGCTTTCTTT. Its translation is CASSRGQTNTEAFF.

This chain uses TRBV25-1 with TRBJ1-3, with 7 bases that match TRBD1. Germline loops: CDR1 MGHDK, CDR2 SYGVNS. Trimming cost V 7 bases and J 5 bases; bases outside gene matches: 5. CDR3 size: 13 residues. CDR3 sequence (DNA): TGTGCCAGCAAGGGACAGCCGCGAAACACCATATATTTT. Translation gives CASKGQPRNTIYF.

The chain couples TRBV7-6 to TRBJ1-4, with 9 bases that match TRBD1. This CDR3 spans 17 amino acids. Germline CDR1 is SGHVS and CDR2 is FNYEAQ. V trimming: 5 bases; J trimming: 0 bases; junction bases outside the gene matches: 7. The CDR3 DNA reads TGTGCCAGCAGCGAACCGGGACAGGGTCCAACTAATGAAAAACTGTTTTTT. Protein: CASSEPGQGPTNEKLFF. The full variable domain, completed using reference TRBV7-6 and TRBJ1-4, is GAGVSQSPRYKVTKRGQDVALRCDPISGHVSLYWYRQALGQGPEFLTYFNYEAQQDKSGLPNDRFSAERPEGSISTLTIQRTEQRDSAMYRCASSEPGQGPTNEKLFFGSGTQLSVL.

This clone was seen only once. The chain combines TRBV4-3 with TRBJ1-4; tentative D call: TRBD1 (5 bases). Trimming pared 3 bases from V and 5 bases from J, leaving 10 bases between. CDR3 length: 14 residues. Per germline, CDR1 LGHNA and CDR2 YSLEER. The CDR3 protein is CASSQGQRNEKLFF. The CDR3 DNA reads TGCGCCAGCAGCCAGGGGCAGAGGAATGAAAAACTGTTTTTT.

The chain employs TRBV2 and TRBJ2-5; D is unclear. The DNA end favors TRBJ2-7, so the J call may be wrong. Germline CDR1 is SNHLY and CDR2 is FYNNEI. CDR3 size: 12 residues. The CDR3 spells CASSEEVYEQYF. The CDR3 nucleotides are TGTGCCAGCAGTGAAGAAGTCTACGAGCAGTACTTC.

The chain joins TRBV28 to TRBJ1-2; D gene ambiguous. Germline V gene data show CDR1 as MDHEN and CDR2 as SYDVKM. V was trimmed by 8 bases and J by 5 bases, leaving 15 bases between them. CDR3 size: 13 residues. CDR3: CASLGQTYYGYTF. The CDR3 coding sequence is TGTGCCAGCCTTGGGCAGACCTATTATGGCTACACCTTC.

This chain's CDR3 is CASTRAGGPGTGELFF. CDR3 DNA: TGTGCCAGCACGAGGGCGGGGGGGCCGGGGACCGGGGAGCTGTTTTTT. The chain combines TRBV25-1 with TRBJ2-2, with TRBD2 matching over 9 bases. V lost 7 bases to trimming and J lost 5 bases; unmatched junction nucleotides: 11. This CDR3 is built from 16 residues. The germline V gene has CDR1 MGHDK and CDR2 SYGVNS.

This clone was counted only a few times. The chain carries TRBV9 and TRBJ2-7, with a tentative D call TRBD2 (6 bases). The CDR3 spans 13 residues. Germline assignment: CDR1 SGDLS and CDR2 YYNGEE. V lost 4 bases, J lost 5 bases, and 13 bases lay in between. CDR3 region: CASSLGGVNEQYF. Here the CDR3 DNA reads TGTGCCAGCAGCCTTGGCGGGGTTAACGAGCAGTACTTC. The variable domain in full, completed from reference TRBV9 and TRBJ2-7, reads DSGVTQTPKHLITATGQRVTLRCSPRSGDLSVYWYQQSLDQGLQFLIQYYNGEERAKGNILERFSAQQFPDLHSELNLSSLELGDSALYFCASSLGGVNEQYFGPGTRLTVT.

The chain recombines TRBV7-2 with TRBJ1-5; the match to TRBD1 covers 8 bases. CDR1 is SGHTA, CDR2 FQGNSA, per germline. V lost 4 bases to trimming and J lost 5 bases; unmatched junction nucleotides: 4. The CDR3 runs to 14 residues. The CDR3 DNA sequence: TGTGCCAGCAGCTCAGGGGGCATGGATCAGCCCCAGCATTTT. It yields the protein CASSSGGMDQPQHF.

This chain joins TRBV7-3 and TRBJ1-1; 10 nucleotides match TRBD1. The CDR3 sequence is 13 residues long. V shed 5 bases, J shed 10 bases, and the junction held 7 bases outside the gene matches. From germline, CDR1 is SGHTA and CDR2 FQGTGA. CDR3 DNA sequence: TGTGCCAGCAGCCCCGGGACAGGGGAGGGAGCTTTCTTT. This gives the protein CASSPGTGEGAFF. Using reference TRBV7-3 and TRBJ1-1 for the parts outside the CDR3, the full variable domain is GAGVSQTPSNKVTEKGKYVELRCDPISGHTALYWYRQSLGQGPEFLIYFQGTGAADDSGLPNDRFFAVRPEGSVSTLKIQRTERGDSAVYLCASSPGTGEGAFFGQGTRLTVV.

V and J are TRBV5-1 and TRBJ1-6; a weak D match, TRBD1 (6 bases). Trimming stripped 5 bases from V and 13 bases from J, with 22 bases between. The CDR3 totals 15 residues. Germline V gene lookup returns CDR1 SGHRS and CDR2 YFSETQ. CDR3 sequence (DNA): TGCGCCAGCAGTTTTCAACCTGACAGGTGGGAGCCCCTCCACTTT. The encoded protein is CASSFQPDRWEPLHF.

The chain uses TRBV2 and TRBJ2-3; D is unresolved. V lost 4 bases, J lost 2 bases, and 4 bases lay in between. Germline V lookup: CDR1 SNHLY, CDR2 FYNNEI. The CDR3 has 12 amino acids. The CDR3, as DNA: TGTGCCAGCAGTGGTAACACAGATACGCAGTATTTT. It codes for CASSGNTDTQYF.

The chain recombines TRBV7-9 with TRBJ2-7; no firm D call. Trimming removed 7 bases at V and 4 bases at J, with 14 bases between. This CDR3 is 13 amino acids long. CDR1 is SEHNR and CDR2 is FQNEAQ in the germline V gene (reference sequence). The CDR3 DNA reads TGTGCCAGCATGAGCGAGAGTCTATACGAGCAGTACTTC. It is translated as CASMSESLYEQYF.

The gene calls are TRBV19 and TRBJ1-2; D perhaps matches TRBD1 (5 bases). Germline CDR1 LNHDA, CDR2 SQIVND (reference sequence). The CDR3 is 14 residues long. V was trimmed by 5 bases and J by 12 bases, leaving 22 bases between them. CDR3: CASSSQGAAARDTF. The CDR3 DNA reads as TGTGCCAGTAGTTCCCAGGGCGCTGCAGCCAGAGACACCTTC.

The CDR3 sequence is CASSESQQGATGELFF. The CDR3 bases are TGCGCCAGCAGTGAGTCCCAGCAGGGGGCCACCGGGGAGCTGTTTTTT. The genes are TRBV10-1 and TRBJ2-2; 8 bases align to TRBD1. CDR3 length equals 16 residues. The germline V gene encodes CDR1 WNHNN and CDR2 SYGVQD (reference sequence). With 0 bases clipped from V and 4 bases from J, the junction kept 4 bases outside the gene matches.

The chain recombines TRBV2 with TRBJ2-7; 13 bases align to TRBD2. V gave up 5 bases and J gave up 2 bases; unmatched junction bases: 6. Germline V CDR1 and CDR2: SNHLY, FYNNEI. This CDR3 is 16 amino acids long. The DNA of the CDR3 is TGTGCCAGCAGTACCGGGACTAGCGGGATCACCTACGAGCAGTACTTC. It encodes CASSTGTSGITYEQYF.

The rearrangement joins TRBV19 to TRBJ2-7; 9 bases map to TRBD1. The CDR3 is made up of 15 amino acids. CDR1 is LNHDA and CDR2 is SQIVND in the germline V gene (reference sequence). With V trimmed by 5 bases and J by 6 bases, 11 bases remained unmatched. The CDR3 nucleotides read TGTGCCAGTAGTGGAATACAGGGGGCGGGTGGCGAGCAGTACTTC. Translated, it gives CASSGIQGAGGEQYF.

This clone was counted between two and nine times. This chain connects TRBV10-3 to TRBJ2-7; 7 positions agree with TRBD1. From germline, CDR1 is ENHRY and CDR2 SYGVKD. This CDR3 comprises 13 residues. The trim removed 6 bases at V and 2 bases at J, leaving 4 bases unmatched. The CDR3 DNA is TGTGCCATCAGGGGGGACAGCCCCTACGAGCAGTACTTC. Protein product: CAIRGDSPYEQYF.

The sample holds one count of this clone. The V and J genes are TRBV4-1 and TRBJ1-1, with 9 bases lining up with TRBD1. Germline CDR1 and CDR2: MGHRA and YSYEKL. V was clipped by 5 bases and J by 8 bases; unmatched bases: 0. The CDR3 is 11 amino acids. CDR3 sequence (DNA): TGCGCCAGCAGCGGGACAGGGGAAGCTTTCTTT. This encodes CASSGTGEAFF.

This clone has more than one count but fewer than ten. The chain uses TRBV14 and TRBJ1-1; tentative D call: TRBD1 (5 bases). The germline V gene encodes CDR1 SGHDN and CDR2 FVKESK. This CDR3 region has 17 residues. V gave up 4 bases and J gave up 5 bases, with 23 bases separating them. Here the CDR3 reads CASSPLIQVGRPTEAFF. In DNA, the CDR3 is TGTGCCAGCAGCCCTCTTATACAGGTGGGGCGGCCTACTGAAGCTTTCTTT.

J is TRBJ1-1 and V is TRBV4-2, with D perhaps matching TRBD1 (5 bases). Germline V gene sequence: CDR1 LGHNA, CDR2 YNFKEQ. The length of the CDR3 is 16 residues. V was trimmed by 0 bases and J by 4 bases, leaving 15 bases between them. The CDR3 sequence: CASSQDVQGGATEAFF. CDR3 DNA: TGTGCCAGCAGCCAAGATGTGCAGGGAGGTGCCACTGAAGCTTTCTTT.

The chain joins TRBV19 to TRBJ2-5; 7 bases are shared with TRBD1. The CDR3 totals 15 residues. Trimming took 5 bases from V and 1 from J; bases not matched to a gene: 7. CDR1 and CDR2 (germline): LNHDA, SQIVND (reference sequence). CDR3 amino acids: CASSSPGTAQETQYF. In nucleotides, the CDR3 is TGTGCCAGTAGTTCCCCTGGGACAGCCCAAGAGACCCAGTACTTC.

The chain employs TRBV11-2 and TRBJ1-1, with no clear D. CDR3 length: 13 residues. CDR1 is SGHAT and CDR2 is FQNNGV in the germline V gene. V shed 0 bases and J shed 3 bases, with 5 bases lying between them. Written as DNA, the CDR3 is TGTGCCAGCAGCTTAGACACGGACACTGAAGCTTTCTTT. Translating it yields CASSLDTDTEAFF.

The chain has TRBV7-2 and TRBJ1-5, with D unclear. V was shortened by 2 bases and J by 0 bases, with 8 bases between the two germline ends. The CDR3 consists of 15 residues. Germline V CDR1 and CDR2: SGHTA, FQGNSA. In DNA, the CDR3 is TGTGCCAGCAGCTTACAGGCATATAGCAATCAGCCCCAGCATTTT. Residues: CASSLQAYSNQPQHF.

The J gene is TRBJ1-4, the V gene TRBV27, with D unclear. Trimming removed 6 bases at V and 8 bases at J, with 16 bases between. The CDR3 extends over 14 amino acids. Germline lookup yields CDR1 MNHEY and CDR2 SMNVEV (reference sequence). CDR3 sequence: CASRPVRREEKLFF. The DNA for the CDR3 is TGTGCCAGCAGGCCAGTAAGGAGAGAAGAAAAACTGTTTTTT.

The chain couples TRBV27 to TRBJ2-2; TRBD1 might be the D (6 bases). The CDR3 is 15 residues long. Per the germline V gene, CDR1 is MNHEY and CDR2 is SMNVEV (reference sequence). Trimming took off 6 bases at V and 1 base at J, with 12 bases between the two ends. The CDR3 reads CASSPSRGNTGELFF. The DNA for the CDR3 is TGTGCCAGCAGCCCATCCAGGGGGAACACCGGGGAGCTGTTTTTT.